Shown below are 8 T cell receptor beta chains from a single sample sequenced in a study of blood T cell repertoires in COVID-19. The protocol was immunoSEQ multiplex PCR, while the TCRdb copy is restricted to in-frame clones and leaves out a portion. The table has about 80,000 clones, less than 85% seen once. Sequenced material: peripheral blood. The receptor set was obtained from a man in his 70s with active or convalescent COVID-19.

The rearrangement uses TRBV6-5 and TRBJ2-7; possibly TRBD1 for D (6 bases). Between the trimmed V and J ends, which lost 0 bases and 0 bases, there was a span of 9 bases. Looked up from germline, CDR1 is MNHEY and CDR2 is SVGAGI. CDR3 length: 15 amino acids. DNA for the CDR3: TGTGCCAGCAGTTACTCGGAAGGGGGCTCCTACGAGCAGTACTTC. Translation gives CASSYSEGGSYEQYF.

V is TRBV19 and J is TRBJ2-3, with 8 bases identical to TRBD1. The CDR3 covers 14 residues. The V and J ends lost 8 bases and 3 bases, in that order; junction bases with no gene match: 7. The germline CDR1 and CDR2 sequences are LNHDA and SQIVND (reference sequence). The CDR3, as DNA: TGTGCCAGTTCACAGACAGGGGTTACAGATACGCAGTATTTT. It codes for CASSQTGVTDTQYF.

The J gene is TRBJ2-1, the V gene TRBV6-5; a weak D match, TRBD1 (5 bases). The CDR3 covers 12 residues. Trimming removed 8 bases from V and 10 bases from J, with 15 bases in between. The germline V gene encodes CDR1 MNHEY and CDR2 SVGAGI. The CDR3: CASSGQGIEQFF. The DNA for the CDR3 is TGTGCCAGCTCTGGGCAGGGCATCGAGCAGTTCTTC.

The chain employs TRBV24-1 and TRBJ2-3; 10 bases fit TRBD1. Germline-derived CDR1 and CDR2 are KGHDR and SFDVKD. CDR3 length equals 16 residues. Trimming at V came to 4 bases and at J to 6 bases, leaving 9 bases not matched to a gene. The CDR3 sequence is CATSDQGQGFGDTQYF. CDR3 coding DNA: TGTGCCACCAGTGACCAGGGACAGGGGTTCGGGGATACGCAGTATTTT.

The V call is TRBV5-4, the J call TRBJ1-3, with D possibly TRBD1 on 6 matching bases. The CDR3 sequence is 15 residues long. Germline CDR1 and CDR2: SGHNT and YYREEE (reference sequence). The V gene lost 3 bases and the J gene lost 2 bases, with 12 bases spanning the gap. CDR3 residues: CASSSGQHTGNTIYF. The CDR3 DNA follows: TGTGCCAGCAGCTCGGGACAACACACTGGAAACACCATATATTTT.

This clone was seen only once. This rearrangement joins TRBV30 to TRBJ1-6; D possibly corresponds to TRBD1 (5 bases). Germline loops: CDR1 GTSNPN, CDR2 SVGIG (reference sequence). The CDR3 is 14 residues long. The V end lost 1 base, the J end lost 5 bases, and 9 bases lay between the germline ends. This CDR3 is CAWSGGGNNSPLHF. The CDR3 nucleotides read TGTGCCTGGAGTGGGGGCGGAAATAATTCACCCCTCCACTTT.

This sequence joins TRBV6-5 and TRBJ2-4; 10 nucleotides agree with TRBD1. CDR3 size: 15 residues. Germline V gene lookup returns CDR1 MNHEY and CDR2 SVGAGI. V lost 0 bases and J lost 9; bases outside the gene matches: 5. The CDR3 DNA sequence: TGTGCCAGCAGTTACTCCACGGGACAGGGGTCCATTCAGTACTTC. Translation gives CASSYSTGQGSIQYF.

V gene TRBV18 combines with J gene TRBJ1-6; D unresolved. Trimming took off 2 bases at V and 9 bases at J, with 11 bases between the two ends. The CDR3 length is 14 residues. Looked up from germline, CDR1 is KGHSH and CDR2 is LQKENI. Written as DNA, the CDR3 is TGTGCCAGCTCACCAGAGGTGGAGGGTTCACCCCTCCACTTT. Translated: CASSPEVEGSPLHF.